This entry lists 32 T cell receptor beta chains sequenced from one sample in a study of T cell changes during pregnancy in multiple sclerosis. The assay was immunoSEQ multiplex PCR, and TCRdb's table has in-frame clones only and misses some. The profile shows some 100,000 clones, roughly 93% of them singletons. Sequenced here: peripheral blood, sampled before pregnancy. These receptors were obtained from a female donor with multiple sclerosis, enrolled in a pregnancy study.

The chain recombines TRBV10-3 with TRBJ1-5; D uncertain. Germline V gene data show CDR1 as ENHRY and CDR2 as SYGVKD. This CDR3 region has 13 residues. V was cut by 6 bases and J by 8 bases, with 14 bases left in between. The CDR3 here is CAIRDSEGEPQHF. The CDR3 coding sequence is TGTGCCATCAGGGACTCCGAAGGTGAGCCCCAGCATTTT.

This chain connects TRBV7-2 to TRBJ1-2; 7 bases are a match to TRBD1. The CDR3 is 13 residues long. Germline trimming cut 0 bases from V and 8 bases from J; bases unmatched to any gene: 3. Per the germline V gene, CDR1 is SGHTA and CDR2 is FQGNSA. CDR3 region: CASSLAGGGGYTF. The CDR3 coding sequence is TGTGCCAGCAGCTTAGCAGGGGGCGGAGGCTACACCTTC.

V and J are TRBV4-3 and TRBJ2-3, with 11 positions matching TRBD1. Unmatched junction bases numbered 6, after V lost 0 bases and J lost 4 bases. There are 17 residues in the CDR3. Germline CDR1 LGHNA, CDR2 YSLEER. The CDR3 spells CASSQEADRGPPDTQYF. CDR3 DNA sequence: TGCGCCAGCAGCCAAGAGGCGGACAGGGGGCCTCCAGATACGCAGTATTTT.

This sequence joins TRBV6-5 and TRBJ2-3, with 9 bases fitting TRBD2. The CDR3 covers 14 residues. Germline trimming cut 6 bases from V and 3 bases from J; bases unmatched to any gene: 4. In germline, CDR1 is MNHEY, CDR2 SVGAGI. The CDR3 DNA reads TGTGCCAGCAGGAAAAGCGGGAGGACAGATACGCAGTATTTT. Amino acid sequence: CASRKSGRTDTQYF.

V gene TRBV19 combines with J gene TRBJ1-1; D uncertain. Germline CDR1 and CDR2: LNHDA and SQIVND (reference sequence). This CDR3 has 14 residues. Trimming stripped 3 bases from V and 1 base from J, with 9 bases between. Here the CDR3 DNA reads TGTGCCAGTAGTATTATGGGCCCGAACACTGAAGCTTTCTTT. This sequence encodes CASSIMGPNTEAFF. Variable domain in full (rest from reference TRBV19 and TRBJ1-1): DGGITQSPKYLFRKEGQNVTLSCEQNLNHDAMYWYRQDPGQGLRLIYYSQIVNDFQKGDIAEGYSVSREKKESFPLTVTSAQKNPTAFYLCASSIMGPNTEAFFGQGTRLTVV.

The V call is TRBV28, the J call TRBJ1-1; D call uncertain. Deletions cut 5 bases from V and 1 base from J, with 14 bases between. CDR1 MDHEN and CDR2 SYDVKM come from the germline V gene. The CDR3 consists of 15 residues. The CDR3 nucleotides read TGTGCCAGCAGTCCCCAGTTCGGGAAGAACACTGAAGCTTTCTTT. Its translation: CASSPQFGKNTEAFF.

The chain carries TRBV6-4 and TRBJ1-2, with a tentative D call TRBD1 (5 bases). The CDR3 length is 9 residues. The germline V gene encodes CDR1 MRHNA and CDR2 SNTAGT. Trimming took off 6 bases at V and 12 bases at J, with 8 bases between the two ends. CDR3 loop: CASREDNTF. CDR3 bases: TGTGCCAGCAGAGAGGACAACACCTTC.

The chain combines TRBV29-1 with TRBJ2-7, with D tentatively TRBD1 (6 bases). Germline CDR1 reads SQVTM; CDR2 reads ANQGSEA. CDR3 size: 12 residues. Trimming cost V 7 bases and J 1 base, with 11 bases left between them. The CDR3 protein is CSAIGQSYEQYF. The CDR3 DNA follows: TGCAGCGCCATAGGACAGTCCTACGAGCAGTACTTC.

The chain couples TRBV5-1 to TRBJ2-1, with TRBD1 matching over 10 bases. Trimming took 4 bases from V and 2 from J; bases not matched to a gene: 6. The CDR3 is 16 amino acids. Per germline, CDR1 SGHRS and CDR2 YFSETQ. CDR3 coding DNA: TGCGCCAGCAGCACTGCCGGGACAGGGGCCTACAATGAGCAGTTCTTC. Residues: CASSTAGTGAYNEQFF.

This CDR3 is CASSSREGLLNTEAFF. The CDR3 coding sequence is TGTGCCAGCAGTTCACGGGAGGGACTATTGAACACTGAAGCTTTCTTT. This chain connects TRBV27 to TRBJ1-1; D is possibly TRBD1 (5 bases). Trimming cost V 4 bases and J 0 bases, with 15 bases left between them. From germline, CDR1 is MNHEY and CDR2 SMNVEV (reference sequence). This CDR3 region has 16 residues.

The CDR3 region has the DNA TGTGCCAGCAGTCAAGGTGACAGTTACGAGCAGTACTTC. Amino acid sequence: CASSQGDSYEQYF. The chain employs TRBV27 and TRBJ2-7; tentative D call: TRBD1 (5 bases). This CDR3 spans 13 amino acids. The germline CDR1 and CDR2 sequences are MNHEY and SMNVEV (reference sequence). V lost 5 bases to trimming and J lost 4 bases, with 12 bases between them.

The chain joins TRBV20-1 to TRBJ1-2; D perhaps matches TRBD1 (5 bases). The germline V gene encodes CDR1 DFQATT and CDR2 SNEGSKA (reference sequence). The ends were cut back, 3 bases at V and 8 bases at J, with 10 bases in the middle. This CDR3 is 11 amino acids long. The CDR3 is CSARGGKGYTF. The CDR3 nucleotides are TGCAGTGCTAGGGGGGGGAAGGGCTACACCTTC.

The chain's CDR3 is CASSETGARDGYTF. CDR3 DNA: TGTGCCAGCAGTGAGACAGGGGCGCGTGATGGCTACACCTTC. The rearrangement joins TRBV6-5 to TRBJ1-2, with TRBD1 matching over 8 bases. The CDR3 sequence is 14 residues long. V shed 5 bases and J 6 bases; nucleotides not matched to a gene: 8. The germline V gene has CDR1 MNHEY and CDR2 SVGAGI.

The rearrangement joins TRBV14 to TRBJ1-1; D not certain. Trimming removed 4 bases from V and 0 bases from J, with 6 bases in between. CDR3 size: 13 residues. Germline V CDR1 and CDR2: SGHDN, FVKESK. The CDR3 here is CASSPGLNTEAFF. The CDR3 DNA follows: TGTGCCAGCAGCCCGGGATTGAACACTGAAGCTTTCTTT.

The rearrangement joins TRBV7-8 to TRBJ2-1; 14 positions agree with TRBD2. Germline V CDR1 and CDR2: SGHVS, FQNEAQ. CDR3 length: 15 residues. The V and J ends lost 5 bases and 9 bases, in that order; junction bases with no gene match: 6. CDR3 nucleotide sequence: TGTGCCAGCAGCGAAGGGACTAGCGGGAGAGGTGAGCAGTTCTTC. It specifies CASSEGTSGRGEQFF.

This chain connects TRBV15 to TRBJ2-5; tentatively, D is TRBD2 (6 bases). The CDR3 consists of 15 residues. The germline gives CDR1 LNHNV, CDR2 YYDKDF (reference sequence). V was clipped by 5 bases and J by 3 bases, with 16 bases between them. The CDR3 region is CATSETRGWEETQYF. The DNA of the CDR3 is TGTGCCACCAGCGAGACCCGGGGGTGGGAAGAGACCCAGTACTTC.

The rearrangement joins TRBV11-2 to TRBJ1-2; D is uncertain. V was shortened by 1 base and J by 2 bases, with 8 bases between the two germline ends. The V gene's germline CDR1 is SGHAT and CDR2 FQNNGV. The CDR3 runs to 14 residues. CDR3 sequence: CASSLAGGNYGYTF. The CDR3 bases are TGTGCCAGCAGCTTAGCCGGAGGGAACTATGGCTACACCTTC.

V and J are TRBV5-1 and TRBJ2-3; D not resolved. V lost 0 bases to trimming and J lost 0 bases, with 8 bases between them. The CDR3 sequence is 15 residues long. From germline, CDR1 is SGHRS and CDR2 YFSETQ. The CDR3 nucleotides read TGCGCCAGCAGCTTGGGAGTTGTCAGCACAGATACGCAGTATTTT. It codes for CASSLGVVSTDTQYF.

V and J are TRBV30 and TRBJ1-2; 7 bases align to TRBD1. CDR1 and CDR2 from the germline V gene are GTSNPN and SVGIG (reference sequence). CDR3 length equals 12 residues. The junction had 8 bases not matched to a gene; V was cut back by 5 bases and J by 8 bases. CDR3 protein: CAWATGSLGYTF. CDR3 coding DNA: TGTGCCTGGGCGACAGGGAGTCTGGGCTACACCTTC.

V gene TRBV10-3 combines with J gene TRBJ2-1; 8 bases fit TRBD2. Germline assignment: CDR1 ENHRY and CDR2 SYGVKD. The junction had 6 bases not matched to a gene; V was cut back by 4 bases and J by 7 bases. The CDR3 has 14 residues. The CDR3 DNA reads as TGTGCCATCAGTGGGGGACTAGGGGGAAATGAGCAGTTCTTC. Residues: CAISGGLGGNEQFF.

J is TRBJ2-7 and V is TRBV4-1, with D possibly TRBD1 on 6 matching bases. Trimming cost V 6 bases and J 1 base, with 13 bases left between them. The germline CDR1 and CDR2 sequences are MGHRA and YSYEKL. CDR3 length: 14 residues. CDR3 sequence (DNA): TGCGCCAGCAGGGGAATACAGGGATCCTACGAGCAGTACTTC. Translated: CASRGIQGSYEQYF.

The CDR3 sequence is CASSLASTSEQYF. The CDR3, as DNA: TGCGCCAGCAGCTTGGCTAGTACCTCCGAGCAGTACTTC. The chain recombines TRBV5-1 with TRBJ2-7, with D unclear. V was trimmed by 0 bases and J by 6 bases, leaving 10 bases between them. The CDR3 has 13 residues. Germline V gene lookup returns CDR1 SGHRS and CDR2 YFSETQ.

CDR3 in amino acids: CAISEKANTGGPRDTQYF. In DNA, the CDR3 is TGTGCCATCAGTGAAAAAGCGAATACAGGGGGCCCGCGAGATACGCAGTATTTT. V gene TRBV10-3 combines with J gene TRBJ2-3; 9 positions match TRBD1. V lost 3 bases, J lost 5 bases, and 15 bases stayed unmatched. Germline loops: CDR1 ENHRY, CDR2 SYGVKD. CDR3 length: 18 residues.

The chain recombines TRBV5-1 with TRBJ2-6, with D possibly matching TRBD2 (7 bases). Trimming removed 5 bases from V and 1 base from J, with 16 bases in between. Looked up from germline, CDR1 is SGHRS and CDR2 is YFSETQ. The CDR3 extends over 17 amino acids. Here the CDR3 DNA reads TGCGCCAGCAGAGCGGGACAAAAAACATCTGGGGCCAACGTCCTGACTTTC. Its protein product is CASRAGQKTSGANVLTF. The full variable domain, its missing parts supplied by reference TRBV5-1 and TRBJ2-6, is KAGVTQTPRYLIKTRGQQVTLSCSPISGHRSVSWYQQTPGQGLQFLFEYFSETQRNKGNFPGRFSGRQFSNSRSEMNVSTLELGDSALYLCASRAGQKTSGANVLTFGAGSRLTVL.

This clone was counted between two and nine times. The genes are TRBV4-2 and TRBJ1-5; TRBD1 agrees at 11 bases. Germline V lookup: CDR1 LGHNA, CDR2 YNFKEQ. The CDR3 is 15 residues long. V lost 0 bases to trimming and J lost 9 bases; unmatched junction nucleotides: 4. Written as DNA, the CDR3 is TGTGCCAGCAGCCAAGAGGGGACAGGGGGTACGCCCCAGCATTTT. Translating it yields CASSQEGTGGTPQHF.

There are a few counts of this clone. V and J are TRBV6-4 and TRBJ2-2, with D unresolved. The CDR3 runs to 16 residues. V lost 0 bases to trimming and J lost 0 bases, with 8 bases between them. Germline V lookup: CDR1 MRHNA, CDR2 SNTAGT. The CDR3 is CASSDSAGSNTGELFF. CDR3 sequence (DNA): TGTGCCAGCAGTGACTCGGCAGGATCGAACACCGGGGAGCTGTTTTTT.

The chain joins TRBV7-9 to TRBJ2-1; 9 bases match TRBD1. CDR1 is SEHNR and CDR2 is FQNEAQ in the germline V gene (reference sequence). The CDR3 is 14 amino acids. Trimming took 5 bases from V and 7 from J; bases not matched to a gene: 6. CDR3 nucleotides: TGTGCCAGCAGCCTTCAACAGGGGGCGAATGAGCAGTTCTTC. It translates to CASSLQQGANEQFF.

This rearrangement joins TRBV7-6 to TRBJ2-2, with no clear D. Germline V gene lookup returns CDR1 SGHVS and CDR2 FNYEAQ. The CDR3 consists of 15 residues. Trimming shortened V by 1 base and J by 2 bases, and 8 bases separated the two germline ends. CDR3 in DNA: TGTGCCAGCAGCTTAGGGTCAGGCAACACCGGGGAGCTGTTTTTT. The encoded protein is CASSLGSGNTGELFF.

The DNA of the CDR3 is TGCGCCAGCAGCCAAGCCGGGGACACCACCTACGAGCAGTACTTC. Encoded protein: CASSQAGDTTYEQYF. The V call is TRBV4-1, the J call TRBJ2-7; the D gene is possibly TRBD1 (6 bases). Germline CDR1 and CDR2: MGHRA and YSYEKL. CDR3 length: 15 residues. The V and J ends lost 1 base and 2 bases respectively, with 12 bases between them.

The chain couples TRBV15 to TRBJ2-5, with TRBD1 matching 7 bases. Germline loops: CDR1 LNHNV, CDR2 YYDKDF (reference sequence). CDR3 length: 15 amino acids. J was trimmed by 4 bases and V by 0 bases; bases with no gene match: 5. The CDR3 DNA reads TGTGCCACCAGCAGAGATGACCGGACAGGAGAGACCCAGTACTTC. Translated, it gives CATSRDDRTGETQYF.

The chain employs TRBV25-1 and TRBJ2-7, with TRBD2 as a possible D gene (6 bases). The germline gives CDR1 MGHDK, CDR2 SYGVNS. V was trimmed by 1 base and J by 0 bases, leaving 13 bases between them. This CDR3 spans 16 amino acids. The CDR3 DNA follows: TGTGCCAGCAGTGAATCGGGGACTCCAAGCTCCTACGAGCAGTACTTC. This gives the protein CASSESGTPSSYEQYF.

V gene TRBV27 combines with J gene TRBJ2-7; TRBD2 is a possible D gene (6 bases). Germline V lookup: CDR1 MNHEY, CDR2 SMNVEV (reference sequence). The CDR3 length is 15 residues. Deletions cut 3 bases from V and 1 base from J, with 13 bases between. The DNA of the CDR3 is TGTGCCAGCAGTTTTGCGGGGCTCACATCCTACGAGCAGTACTTC. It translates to CASSFAGLTSYEQYF.